Each of the 19 T cell receptor beta chains below was sequenced from the same sample in a study of T cells in Graves' hyperthyroidism and ophthalmopathy. Amplified TCR beta CDR3 regions came from RNA transcripts. HTBI primers were used for first-round RT-PCR of the TCR CDR3. TCRdb passed the multiplex PCR reads through MiXCR, listing each CDR3 protein once. The sample holds about 360,000 distinct CDR3 sequences, less than 15% seen once. The sequenced sample was blood. These TCRs come from a woman aged 18-35 years with Graves' hyperthyroidism.

Only one count was recorded for this clonotype. This chain uses TRBV19 with TRBJ2-3; D remains ambiguous. The CDR3 totals 13 residues. With 1 base removed from V and 4 bases from J, the gap between germline ends came to 6 bases. Germline V gene lookup returns CDR1 LNHDA and CDR2 SQIVND (reference sequence). The CDR3 DNA reads TGTGCCAGTAGTATAGCCGCCCCAGATACGCAGTATTTT. It translates to CASSIAAPDTQYF.

This clonotype was picked up many times. This CDR3 reads CASSFRNTGELFF. The CDR3 DNA sequence: TGTGCCAGCAGTTTTAGGAACACCGGGGAGCTGTTTTTT. The V call is TRBV7-8, the J call TRBJ2-2; D is undetermined. Looked up from germline, CDR1 is SGHVS and CDR2 is FQNEAQ. The CDR3 consists of 13 residues. V was shortened by 6 bases and J by 1 base, with 6 bases between the two germline ends.

The rearrangement uses TRBV6-1 and TRBJ1-5; D gene uncertain. Germline V lookup: CDR1 MNHNS, CDR2 SASEGT. Trimming left V 8 bases short and J 9 bases short, with 17 bases between. The CDR3 length is 13 residues. This CDR3 reads CASRPSDGWPQHF. CDR3 bases: TGTGCCAGCCGGCCCTCCGACGGTTGGCCCCAGCATTTT.

CDR3: CASSLGGTKLFF. The CDR3 nucleotides are TGTGCCAGCAGCTTGGGGGGCACGAAACTGTTTTTT. The chain joins TRBV7-9 to TRBJ1-4, with D possibly matching TRBD1 (6 bases). The CDR3 consists of 12 residues. Trimming left V 3 bases short and J 11 bases short, with 10 bases between. The germline V gene has CDR1 SEHNR and CDR2 FQNEAQ (reference sequence).

In its sample, this clonotype was seen a few times. This sequence may be a read error, since a much larger clone differs from it by one base. The rearrangement uses TRBV5-6 and TRBJ2-7, with 7 bases lining up with TRBD2. Germline values: CDR1 SGHDT, CDR2 YYEEEE. The CDR3 loop spans 14 amino acids. CDR3 nucleotides: TGTGTCAGCAGCCCCGGGACTATCCCTTTCGAGCAGTACTTC. This translates into CVSSPGTIPFEQYF.

This rearrangement joins TRBV19 to TRBJ1-2; maybe TRBD1 (5 bases). CDR1 LNHDA and CDR2 SQIVND come from the germline V gene (reference sequence). Trimming removed 5 bases from V and 4 bases from J, with 14 bases in between. The CDR3 contains 14 residues. The CDR3 is CASSLNRDFYGYTF. CDR3 in DNA: TGTGCCAGTAGTTTAAACCGGGACTTCTATGGCTACACCTTC.

This clonotype has a handful of counts. The chain has TRBV28 and TRBJ2-6; 8 bases are shared with TRBD2. CDR3 length: 16 amino acids. CDR1 is MDHEN and CDR2 is SYDVKM in the germline V gene. The ends lost 7 bases at V and 0 bases at J; junction bases unmatched: 5. CDR3 sequence: CASTGGGSSGANVLTF. The CDR3 DNA sequence: TGTGCCAGCACCGGCGGGGGGAGCTCTGGGGCCAACGTCCTGACTTTC. Full variable domain (outside the CDR3, taken from reference TRBV28 and TRBJ2-6): DVKVTQSSRYLVKRTGEKVFLECVQDMDHENMFWYRQDPGLGLRLIYFSYDVKMKEKGDIPEGYSVSREKKERFSLILESASTNQTSMYLCASTGGGSSGANVLTFGAGSRLTVL.

This clonotype has ten or more counts. The chain couples TRBV27 to TRBJ1-5, with TRBD1 as a possible D gene (6 bases). Per the germline V gene, CDR1 is MNHEY and CDR2 is SMNVEV (reference sequence). The CDR3 is made up of 12 amino acids. Trimming left V 8 bases short and J 4 bases short, with 9 bases between. DNA for the CDR3: TGTGCCAGCGCTCAGGGGAATCAGCCCCAGCATTTT. This sequence encodes CASAQGNQPQHF.

As for this clonotype: This sequence may be a read error, since a much larger clone differs from it by one base. The chain uses TRBV10-3 and TRBJ2-2, with D possibly called TRBD1 or TRBD2 (5 bases each). The germline V gene has CDR1 ENHRY and CDR2 SYGVKD. The CDR3 covers 13 residues. The CDR3 nucleotides are TGTGCCATCAGCGGGACGGGTGCCGGGGAGCTGTCTTTT. Protein product: CAISGTGAGELSF.

Many counts were recorded for this clonotype. The J gene is TRBJ2-1, the V gene TRBV12-3 or TRBV12-4; 13 bases agree with TRBD2. This CDR3 region has 15 residues. V was pared by 2 bases and J by 9 bases, with 4 bases of the junction left unmatched. The CDR3 loop is CASSLRLAGGGEQFF. CDR3 coding DNA: TGTGCCAGCAGTTTAAGACTAGCGGGAGGTGGTGAGCAGTTCTTC.

In its sample, this clonotype was seen many times. The rearrangement joins TRBV18 to TRBJ2-7; TRBD2 aligns across 15 bases. CDR1 and CDR2 (germline): KGHSH, LQKENI. The trim removed 3 bases at V and 2 bases at J, leaving 5 bases unmatched. CDR3 length: 17 residues. Written as DNA, the CDR3 is TGTGCCAGCTCACCCCCAGGGACTAGCGGGGGGCCCTACGAGCAGTACTTC. It specifies CASSPPGTSGGPYEQYF.

This clonotype was picked up many times. This sequence joins TRBV7-9 and TRBJ2-5; D assignment may be TRBD1 or TRBD2 (5 bases each). Germline V lookup: CDR1 SEHNR, CDR2 FQNEAQ (reference sequence). Trimming cost V 2 bases and J 4 bases, with 11 bases left between them. The CDR3 length is 14 residues. The CDR3: CASSLFEGLETQYF. The CDR3, as DNA: TGTGCCAGCAGCTTATTTGAGGGGTTAGAGACCCAGTACTTC.

This clonotype came up many times. This chain joins TRBV2 and TRBJ1-3; no firm D call. The CDR3 consists of 15 residues. CDR1 and CDR2 from the germline V gene are SNHLY and FYNNEI. V shed 6 bases and J shed 3 bases, with 15 bases lying between them. For the CDR3, the DNA is TGTGCCAGCAGCTATCGAGGTCTAGGTGGAAACACCATATATTTT. It specifies CASSYRGLGGNTIYF.

This clonotype is large. The V call is TRBV30, the J call TRBJ1-1, with 9 bases fitting TRBD1. Germline V gene data show CDR1 as GTSNPN and CDR2 as SVGIG (reference sequence). This CDR3 is built from 12 residues. V lost 2 bases, J lost 8 bases, and 3 bases stayed unmatched. CDR3 nucleotides: TGTGCCTGGAGTTTGGGACAGGGAGAAGCTTTCTTT. Translating it yields CAWSLGQGEAFF.

The rearrangement uses TRBV5-6 and TRBJ1-2; a possible D gene is TRBD1 (6 bases). The germline V and J ends were trimmed by 4 bases and 8 bases, with 21 bases remaining between them. Germline values: CDR1 SGHDT, CDR2 YYEEEE. CDR3 length equals 15 residues. CDR3 residues: CASSVGRFGGRGYTF. In DNA form, the CDR3 reads TGTGCCAGCAGCGTGGGGAGATTTGGGGGGCGCGGCTACACCTTC.

This clonotype was found a few times. The chain couples TRBV9 to TRBJ1-3; no reliable D call. Looked up from germline, CDR1 is SGDLS and CDR2 is YYNGEE. CDR3 length equals 15 residues. V was shortened by 4 bases and J by 3 bases, with 14 bases between the two germline ends. DNA of the CDR3: TGTGCCAGCAGCTCCGAAGGGATGCGTGGAAACACCATATATTTT. This translates into CASSSEGMRGNTIYF.

This clonotype was picked up many times. The V and J genes are TRBV7-8 and TRBJ2-1, with D perhaps TRBD2 (6 bases). This CDR3 comprises 16 residues. V lost 5 bases and J lost 4, with 18 bases in between. Germline V gene sequence: CDR1 SGHVS, CDR2 FQNEAQ. The CDR3 sequence is CASSPLYPREYNEQFF. CDR3 bases: TGTGCCAGCAGCCCTCTTTACCCGCGGGAATACAATGAGCAGTTCTTC.

In its sample, this clonotype was seen a few times. The rearrangement uses TRBV12-5 and TRBJ2-5; TRBD2 matches 12 bases. The CDR3 is made up of 18 amino acids. Trimming removed 0 bases from V and 9 bases from J; junction bases left unmatched: 14. Germline CDR1 reads LGHNT; CDR2 reads FRNRAP. CDR3 nucleotides: TGTGCTAGTGGTTTGGTCCTATCTAGCGGGGGGGCCGTGGAGGCCCAGTACTTC. Translation gives CASGLVLSSGGAVEAQYF.

This clonotype has more than one count but fewer than ten. The chain is built from TRBV4-1 and TRBJ1-6, with D uncertain. The germline CDR1 and CDR2 sequences are MGHRA and YSYEKL. Deletions cut 4 bases from V and 8 bases from J, with 6 bases between. CDR3 length equals 12 residues. The CDR3 sequence: CASSRPDSPLHF. CDR3 bases: TGCGCCAGCAGCCGCCCCGATTCACCCCTCCACTTT.